Sequencing of this TCR beta chain was carried out in a study of blood T cell repertoires in COVID-19. The table came from immunoSEQ multiplex PCR; TCRdb's copy has only in-frame clones and leaves some out. The table includes about 160,000 clones, roughly 87% detected once. The receptor comes from a woman aged 60-75 years with active or convalescent COVID-19. Sequencing was carried out using peripheral blood.

CDR3 bases: TGTGCCACCAGCAGAAGTCTAGGATTTAGCACTGAAGCTTTCTTT. The encoded protein is CATSRSLGFSTEAFF. The chain couples TRBV15 to TRBJ1-1; D is ambiguous. Germline loops: CDR1 LNHNV, CDR2 YYDKDF (reference sequence). The V end was cut by 2 bases, the J end by 4 bases, with 14 bases between. The CDR3 is 15 residues long. The entire variable domain, with the rest obtained from reference TRBV15 and TRBJ1-1, is as follows: DAMVIQNPRYQVTQFGKPVTLSCSQTLNHNVMYWYQQKSSQAPKLLFHYYDKDFNNEADTPDNFQSRRPNTSFCFLDIRSPGLGDTAMYLCATSRSLGFSTEAFFGQGTRLTVV.